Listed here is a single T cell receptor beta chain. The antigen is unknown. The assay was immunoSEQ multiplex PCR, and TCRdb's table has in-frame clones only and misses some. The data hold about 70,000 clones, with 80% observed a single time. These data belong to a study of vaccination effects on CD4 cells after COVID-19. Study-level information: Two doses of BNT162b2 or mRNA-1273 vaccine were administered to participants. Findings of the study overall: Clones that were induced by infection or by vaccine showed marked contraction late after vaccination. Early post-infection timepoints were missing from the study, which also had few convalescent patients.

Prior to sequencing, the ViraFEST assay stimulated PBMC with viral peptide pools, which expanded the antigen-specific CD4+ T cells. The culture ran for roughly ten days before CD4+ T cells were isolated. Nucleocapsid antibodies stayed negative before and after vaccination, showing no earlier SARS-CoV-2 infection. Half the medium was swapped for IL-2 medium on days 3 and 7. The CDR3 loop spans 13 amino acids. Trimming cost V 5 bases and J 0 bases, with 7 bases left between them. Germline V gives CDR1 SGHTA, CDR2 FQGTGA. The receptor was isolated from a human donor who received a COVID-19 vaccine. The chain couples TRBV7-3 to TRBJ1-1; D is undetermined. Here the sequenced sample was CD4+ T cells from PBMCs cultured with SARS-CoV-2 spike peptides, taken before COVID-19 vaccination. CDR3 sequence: CASSVQMNTEAFF. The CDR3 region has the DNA TGTGCCAGCAGCGTCCAGATGAACACTGAAGCTTTCTTT.